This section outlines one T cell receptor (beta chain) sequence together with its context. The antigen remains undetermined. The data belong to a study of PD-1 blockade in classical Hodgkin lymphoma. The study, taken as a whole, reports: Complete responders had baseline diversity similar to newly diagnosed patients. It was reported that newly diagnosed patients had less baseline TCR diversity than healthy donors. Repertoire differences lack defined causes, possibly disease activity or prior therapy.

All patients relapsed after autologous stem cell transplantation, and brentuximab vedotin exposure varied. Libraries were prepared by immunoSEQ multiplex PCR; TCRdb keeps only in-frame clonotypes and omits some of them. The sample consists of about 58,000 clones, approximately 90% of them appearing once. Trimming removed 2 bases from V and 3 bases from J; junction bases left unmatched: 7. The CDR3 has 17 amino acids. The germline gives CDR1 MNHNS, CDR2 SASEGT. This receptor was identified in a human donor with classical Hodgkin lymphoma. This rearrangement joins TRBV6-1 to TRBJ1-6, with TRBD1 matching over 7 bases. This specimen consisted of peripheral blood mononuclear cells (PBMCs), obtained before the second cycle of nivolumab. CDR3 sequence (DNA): TGTGCCAGCAGTGAACAAGGGACAGCCTACTATAATTCACCCCTCCACTTT. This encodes CASSEQGTAYYNSPLHF.